These T cell receptor beta chains were read from a single sample in a study of tumor-infiltrating lymphocytes in primary liver carcinoma. TCRdb reprocessed the multiplex PCR reads with MiXCR, giving one entry per CDR3 protein. This table holds fewer than 250,000 distinct CDR3 sequences, approximately 80% found once. What was sequenced was tumor tissue from primary liver carcinoma. The receptors originated from a man aged 40-49 years with primary liver carcinoma and hepatitis B virus infection. CDR3s include the opening cysteine and the closing phenylalanine or tryptophan. Each record gives: J gene, clone size, V gene, D gene, CDR3 protein, CDR3 DNA. A D gene is named only where the DNA matches it firmly. Clone size is stated in some rows and not others, as once, few, many or a class when expanded.

>TRBJ1-6|NA|TRBV11-2|NA
CACTGTRNSPFHF
TGTGCCTGCACCGGGACGAGGAATTCACCCTTCCACTTT
>TRBJ2-7|NA|TRBV11-2|NA
CANSPGAYEQYF
TGTGCCAATAGTCCCGGGGCCTACGAGCAGTACTTC
>TRBJ2-7|NA|TRBV12-3/TRBV12-4|NA
CASGLDHYEQYF
TGTGCCAGCGGTTTGGACCACTATGAGCAGTACTTC
>TRBJ2-7|NA|TRBV12-3/TRBV12-4|NA
CASSLQGWSYVQYF
TGTGCCAGCAGTTTGCAGGGATGGTCCTACGTGCAATACTTC
>TRBJ2-1|once|TRBV10-2|NA
CPSTRTTNEQFF
TGCCCCAGCACCCGGACCACAAATGAGCAGTTCTTC
>TRBJ2-3|NA|TRBV11-1|NA
CASNYIGTDMQYF
TGTGCCAGCAACTATATTGGTACAGATATGCAGTATTTT
>TRBJ2-7|NA|TRBV29-1|NA
CGAMTSGTGTPYKQYF
TGCGGCGCCATGACGTCTGGGACCGGCACTCCCTACAAGCAGTACTTC
>TRBJ2-5|NA|TRBV6-5|NA
CVSIRGGETQYF
TGTGTCAGCATTAGAGGGGGAGAGACCCAGTACTTC
>TRBJ2-7|once|TRBV6-2/TRBV6-3|NA
CASSYWGAGTEDYEKYF
NA
>TRBJ2-5|many|TRBV5-4|TRBD1
CASSLAGTEETQYF
TGTGCCAGCAGCTTGGCTGGGACAGAAGAGACCCAGTACTTC
>TRBJ2-7|NA|TRBV4-1|TRBD1
CARKGTGEDQYF
TGCGCCAGGAAGGGGACAGGGGAAGACCAGTACTTC
>TRBJ2-2|NA|TRBV5-4|NA
CTSSPQRDTGELFF
TGTACCAGCAGTCCTCAGAGGGACACCGGGGAGCTGTTTTTT
>TRBJ2-1|NA|TRBV4-2|NA
CASSQVSVGYTGNVQFF
TGTGCCAGCAGCCAAGTTTCGGTGGGATATACGGGGAATGTGCAGTTCTTC
>TRBJ2-4|NA|TRBV11-1|NA
CASSIPWTIGTKNIQYF
TGTGCCAGCAGCATTCCCTGGACTATCGGGACCAAAAACATCCAGTACTTC